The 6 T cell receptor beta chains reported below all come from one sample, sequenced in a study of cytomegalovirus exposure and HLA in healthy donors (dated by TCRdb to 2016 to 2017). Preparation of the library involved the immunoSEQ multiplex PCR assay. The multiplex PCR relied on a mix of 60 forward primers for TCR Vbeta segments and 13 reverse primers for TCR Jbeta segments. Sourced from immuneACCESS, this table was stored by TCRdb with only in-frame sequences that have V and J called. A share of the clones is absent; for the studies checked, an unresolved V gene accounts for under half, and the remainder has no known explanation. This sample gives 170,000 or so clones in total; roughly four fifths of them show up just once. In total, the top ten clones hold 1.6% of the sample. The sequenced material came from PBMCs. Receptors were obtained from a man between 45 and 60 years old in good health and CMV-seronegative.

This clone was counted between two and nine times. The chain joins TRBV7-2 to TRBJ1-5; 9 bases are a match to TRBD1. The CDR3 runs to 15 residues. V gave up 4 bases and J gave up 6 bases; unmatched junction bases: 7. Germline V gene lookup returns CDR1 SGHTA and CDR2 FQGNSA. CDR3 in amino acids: CASSSGTGKGQPQHF. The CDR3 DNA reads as TGTGCCAGCAGCTCCGGGACAGGGAAGGGTCAGCCCCAGCATTTT.

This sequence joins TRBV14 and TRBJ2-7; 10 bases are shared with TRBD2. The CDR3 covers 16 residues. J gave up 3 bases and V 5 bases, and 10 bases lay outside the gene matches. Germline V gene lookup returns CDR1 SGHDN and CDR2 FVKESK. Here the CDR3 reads CASSKARSSGSYEQYF. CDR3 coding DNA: TGTGCCAGCAGCAAAGCCCGCTCTAGCGGGAGCTACGAGCAGTACTTC.

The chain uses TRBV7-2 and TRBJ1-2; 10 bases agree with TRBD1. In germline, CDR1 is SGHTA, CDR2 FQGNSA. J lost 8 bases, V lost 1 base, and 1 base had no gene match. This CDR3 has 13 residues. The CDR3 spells CASSLVGQGGYTF. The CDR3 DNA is TGTGCCAGCAGCTTAGTGGGACAGGGGGGCTACACCTTC.

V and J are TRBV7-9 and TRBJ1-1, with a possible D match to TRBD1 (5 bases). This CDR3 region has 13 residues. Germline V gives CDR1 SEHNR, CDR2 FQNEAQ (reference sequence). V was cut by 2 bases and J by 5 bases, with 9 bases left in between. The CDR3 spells CASSLLQGTEAFF. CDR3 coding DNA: TGTGCCAGCAGCTTACTCCAGGGAACTGAAGCTTTCTTT.

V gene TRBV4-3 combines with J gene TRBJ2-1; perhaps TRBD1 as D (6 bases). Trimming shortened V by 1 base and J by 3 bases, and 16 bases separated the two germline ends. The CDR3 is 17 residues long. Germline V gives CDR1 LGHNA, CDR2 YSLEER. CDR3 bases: TGCGCCAGCAGCCAAGGCGCAGGGGCTAGACGCTACAATGAGCAGTTCTTC. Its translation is CASSQGAGARRYNEQFF.

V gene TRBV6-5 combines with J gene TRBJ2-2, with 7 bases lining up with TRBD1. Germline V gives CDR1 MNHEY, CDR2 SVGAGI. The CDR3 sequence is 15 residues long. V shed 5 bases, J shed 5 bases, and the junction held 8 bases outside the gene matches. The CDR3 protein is CASSRDRARTGELFF. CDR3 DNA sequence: TGTGCCAGCAGTCGAGACAGGGCGAGGACCGGGGAGCTGTTTTTT.